This T cell receptor (beta chain) was documented in a study of cytomegalovirus exposure and HLA in healthy donors. Findings and caveats of the study: Cytomegalovirus-associated TCR beta chains were listed, numbering 164. A later analysis linked a missense variant in DCLRE1C to the trimming of TCR beta V and J genes. Data from an earlier analysis indicated that most TCR beta V segments were productive either about 87% or about 30% of the time.

With regard to this clone: Antigen: not known.

PCR used 60 Vbeta primers and 13 Jbeta primers. Authors' processing steps: Among the unique TCR beta chains that a later analysis counted, about 84 million in all, 9.5 million to 12 million were shared. This table comes from immunoSEQ multiplex PCR, and its TCRdb copy is limited to in-frame clones, with some not included. The V and J calls and clone size are taken from that table; D and trimming were inferred from the DNA. The sample contains roughly 100,000 clones, 82% of which appear only once. The CDR3 extends over 15 amino acids. Germline CDR1 is SEHNR and CDR2 is FQNEAQ (reference sequence). The J segment lost 1 base and the V segment lost 5 bases, leaving 6 bases of the junction unmatched.

The sequence was collected from a man in his forties or fifties in good health and CMV-seronegative. V and J are TRBV7-9 and TRBJ2-5, with 8 bases lining up with TRBD1. The sample taken for sequencing was PBMCs. CDR3 sequence reads: CASSAGQGPQETQYF. The CDR3 DNA reads TGTGCCAGCAGCGCCGGACAGGGACCCCAAGAGACCCAGTACTTC.